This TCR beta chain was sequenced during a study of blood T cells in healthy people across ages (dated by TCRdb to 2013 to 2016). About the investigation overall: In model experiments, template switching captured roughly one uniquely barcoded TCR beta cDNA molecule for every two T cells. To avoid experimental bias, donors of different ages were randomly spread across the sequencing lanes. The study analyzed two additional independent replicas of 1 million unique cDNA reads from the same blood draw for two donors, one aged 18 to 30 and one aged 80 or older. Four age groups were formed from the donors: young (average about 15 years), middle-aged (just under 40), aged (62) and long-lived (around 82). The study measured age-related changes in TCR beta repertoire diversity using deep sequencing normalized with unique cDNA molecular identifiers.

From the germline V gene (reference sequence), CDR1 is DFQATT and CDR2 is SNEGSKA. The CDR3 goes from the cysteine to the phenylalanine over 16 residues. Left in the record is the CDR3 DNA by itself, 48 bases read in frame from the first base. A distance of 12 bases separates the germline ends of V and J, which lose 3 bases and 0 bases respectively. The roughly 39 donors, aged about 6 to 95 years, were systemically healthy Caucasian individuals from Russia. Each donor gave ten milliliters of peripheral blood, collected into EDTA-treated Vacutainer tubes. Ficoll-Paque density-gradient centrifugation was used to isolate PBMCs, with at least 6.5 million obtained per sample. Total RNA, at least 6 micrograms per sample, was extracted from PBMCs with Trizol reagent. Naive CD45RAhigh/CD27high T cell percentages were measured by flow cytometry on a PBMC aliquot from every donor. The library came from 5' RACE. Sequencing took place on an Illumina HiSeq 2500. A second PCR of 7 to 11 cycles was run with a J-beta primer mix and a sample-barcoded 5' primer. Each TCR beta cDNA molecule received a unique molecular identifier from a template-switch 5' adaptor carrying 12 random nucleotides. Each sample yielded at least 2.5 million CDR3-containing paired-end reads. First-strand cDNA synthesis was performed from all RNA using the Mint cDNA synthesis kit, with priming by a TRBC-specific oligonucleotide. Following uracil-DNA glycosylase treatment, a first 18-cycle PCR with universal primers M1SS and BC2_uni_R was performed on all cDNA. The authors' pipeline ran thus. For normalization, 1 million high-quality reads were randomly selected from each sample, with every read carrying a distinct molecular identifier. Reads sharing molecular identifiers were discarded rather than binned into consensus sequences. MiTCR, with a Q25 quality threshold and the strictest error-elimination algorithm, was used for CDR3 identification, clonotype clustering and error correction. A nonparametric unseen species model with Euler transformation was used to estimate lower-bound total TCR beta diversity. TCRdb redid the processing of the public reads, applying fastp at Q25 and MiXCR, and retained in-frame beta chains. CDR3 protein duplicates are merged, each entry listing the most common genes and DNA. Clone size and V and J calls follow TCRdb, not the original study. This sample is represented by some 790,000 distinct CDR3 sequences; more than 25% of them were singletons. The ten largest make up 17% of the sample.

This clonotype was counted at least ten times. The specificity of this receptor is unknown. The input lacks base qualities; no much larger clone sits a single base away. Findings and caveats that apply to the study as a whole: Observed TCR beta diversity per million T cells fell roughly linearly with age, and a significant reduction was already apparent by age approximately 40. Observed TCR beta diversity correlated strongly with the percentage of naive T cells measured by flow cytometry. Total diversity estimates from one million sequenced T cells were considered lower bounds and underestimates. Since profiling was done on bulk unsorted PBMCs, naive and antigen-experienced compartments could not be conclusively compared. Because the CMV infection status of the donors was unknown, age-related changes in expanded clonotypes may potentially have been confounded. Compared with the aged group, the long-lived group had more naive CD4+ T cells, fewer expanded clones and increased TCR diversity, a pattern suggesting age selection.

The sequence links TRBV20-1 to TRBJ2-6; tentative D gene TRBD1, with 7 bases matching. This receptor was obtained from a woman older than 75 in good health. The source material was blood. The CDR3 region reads CSASSGGLSGANVLTF. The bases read TGCAGTGCTAGCTCAGGGGGGCTCTCTGGGGCCAACGTCCTGACTTTC.